This T cell receptor (beta chain) is drawn from a study of response to subunit inactivated influenza vaccine. Each CDR3 protein gets one entry after TCRdb re-called the RT-PCR reads with MiXCR. The sample yields roughly 620,000 distinct CDR3 sequences, about 10% seen once. This CDR3 spans 15 amino acids. Germline CDR1 and CDR2: SQVTM and ANQGSEA. Deletions cut 7 bases from V and 6 bases from J, with 22 bases between. These same records also appear under a second study, on T cells expressing NK-cell markers. That report adds: Production of TCR beta cDNA relied on 5'RACE template switching with UMIs. Within the sequenced cohort of eight donors, seven exhibited HCMV seropositivity and one was seronegative. HCMV specificity of the expanded NKG2C+ T cell clones stayed unclear.

The clonotype comes from a man aged 45-65 years who received an inactivated influenza vaccine. The specimen was PBMCs from blood, collected on the day of vaccination. The chain links TRBV29-1 to TRBJ2-1; tentatively, D is TRBD1 (6 bases). This CDR3 is CSAPRDIQRGNEQFF. The CDR3 DNA reads as TGCAGCGCACCCCGGGACATCCAGCGAGGCAATGAGCAGTTCTTC.